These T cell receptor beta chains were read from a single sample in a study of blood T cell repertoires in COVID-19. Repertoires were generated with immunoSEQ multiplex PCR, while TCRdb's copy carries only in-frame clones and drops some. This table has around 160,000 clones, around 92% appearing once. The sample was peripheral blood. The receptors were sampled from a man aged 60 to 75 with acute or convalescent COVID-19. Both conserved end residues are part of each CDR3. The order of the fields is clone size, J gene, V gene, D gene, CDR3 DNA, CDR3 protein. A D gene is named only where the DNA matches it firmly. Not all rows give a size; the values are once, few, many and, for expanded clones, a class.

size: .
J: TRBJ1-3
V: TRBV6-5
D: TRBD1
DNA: TGTGCCAGCAGGTACACAGGGGGTCCTGGAAACACCATATATTTT
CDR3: CASRYTGGPGNTIYF

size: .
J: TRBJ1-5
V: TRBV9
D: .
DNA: TGTGCCAGCGGAAACAGGGATTTTAATCAGCCCCAGCATTTT
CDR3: CASGNRDFNQPQHF

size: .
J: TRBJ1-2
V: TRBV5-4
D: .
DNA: TGTGCCAGCAGCTTGGAGGGGTATGGCTACACCTTC
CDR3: CASSLEGYGYTF

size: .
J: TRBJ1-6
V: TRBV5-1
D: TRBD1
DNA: TGCGCCAGCAGCTTGGGAGGGACAGCGGGTTCACCCCTCCACTTT
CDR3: CASSLGGTAGSPLHF

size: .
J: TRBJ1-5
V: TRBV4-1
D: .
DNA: TGCGCCAGCAGCCAAGAAGGGCTAGGGGATCAAGGTCAGCCCCAGCATTTT
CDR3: CASSQEGLGDQGQPQHF

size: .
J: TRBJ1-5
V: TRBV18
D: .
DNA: TGTGCCAGCTCACCTCAAGATCGCGGCAATCAGCCCCAGCATTTT
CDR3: CASSPQDRGNQPQHF

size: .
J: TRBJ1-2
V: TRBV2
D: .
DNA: TGTGCCAGCAGTTGGACAGTCTCTAACTATGGCTACACCTTC
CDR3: CASSWTVSNYGYTF

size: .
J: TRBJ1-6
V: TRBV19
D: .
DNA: TGTGCCAGTACCCACCTCCGGGACATCAATTCACCCCTCCACTTT
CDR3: CASTHLRDINSPLHF

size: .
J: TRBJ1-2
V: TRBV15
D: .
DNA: TGTGCCACCAGCAGAGATGACAGCTTCTATGGCTACACCTTC
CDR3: CATSRDDSFYGYTF

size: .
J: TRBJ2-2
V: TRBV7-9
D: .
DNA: TGTGCCAGCAGCTTGGGAAGGGCGAGGGACACCGGGGAGCTGTTTTTT
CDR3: CASSLGRARDTGELFF

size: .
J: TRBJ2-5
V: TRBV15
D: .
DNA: TGTGCCACCAGCAGAGATATGGGGGCTGGGGAGACCCAGTACTTC
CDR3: CATSRDMGAGETQYF

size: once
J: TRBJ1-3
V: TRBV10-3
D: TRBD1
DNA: TGTGCCACCAGGTTGGGACAGCCGGGAAACACCATATATTTT
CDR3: CATRLGQPGNTIYF

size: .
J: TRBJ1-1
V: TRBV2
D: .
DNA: TGTGCCAGCAGGGGCAGGACTGAAGCTTTCTTT
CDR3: CASRGRTEAFF

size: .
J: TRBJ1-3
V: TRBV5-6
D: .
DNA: TGTGCCAGCAGCTTGGGGGCAGCTGGGAACACCATATATTTT
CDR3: CASSLGAAGNTIYF

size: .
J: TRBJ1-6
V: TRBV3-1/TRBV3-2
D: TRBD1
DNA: TGTGCCAGCAGCCCGAGGGGACAGGGTAAAGGTTCACCCCTCCACTTT
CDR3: CASSPRGQGKGSPLHF

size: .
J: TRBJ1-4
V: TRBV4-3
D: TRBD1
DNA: TGCGCCAGCAGCCAGAGGGGGACAGGCGAGGAAAAACTGTTTTTT
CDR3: CASSQRGTGEEKLFF

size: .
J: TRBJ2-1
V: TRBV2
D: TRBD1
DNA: TGTGCCAGCAGTGAGGGACGACAGGGACCCTACAATGAGCAGTTCTTC
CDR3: CASSEGRQGPYNEQFF

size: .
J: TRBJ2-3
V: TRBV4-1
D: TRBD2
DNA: TGCGCCAGCAGCCTTAGTAGCGGGGCGATCACAGATACGCAGTATTTT
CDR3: CASSLSSGAITDTQYF

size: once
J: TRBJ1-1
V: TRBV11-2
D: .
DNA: TGTGCCAGCAGCCACGAGTCGGGAGGGTTGTCTGAAGCTTTCTTT
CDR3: CASSHESGGLSEAFF

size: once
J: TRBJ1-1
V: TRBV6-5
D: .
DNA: TGTGCCAGCGCAGAGAGGGTTTGGAACACTGAAGCTTTCTTT
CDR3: CASAERVWNTEAFF

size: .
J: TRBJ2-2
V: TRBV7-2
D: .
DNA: TGTGCCAGCAGCTTAGTATCAGGGGTAAACACCGGGGAGCTGTTTTTT
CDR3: CASSLVSGVNTGELFF